These 22 T cell receptor beta chains originate from one sample sequenced in a study of tumor and adjacent non-tumor tissue in lung cancer. No cell sorting was done before RNA was extracted from the tissue. Distant lung tissue was collected more than 3 cm away from the tumor edge. Three rounds of nested PCR, following a modified ARM-PCR protocol, produced the TCRbeta library. MiXCR, applied by TCRdb to the multiplex PCR reads, yields one record per CDR3 protein. The data hold tens of thousands of distinct CDR3 sequences, with 74% observed a single time. Sequencing used distant non-tumor lung tissue. Receptor source: a woman aged 55-70 years with non-small cell lung cancer.

With regard to this clonotype: One junction end disagrees with the germline gene, perhaps due to a read error. V is TRBV6-2 or TRBV6-3 and J is TRBJ1-5, with 8 nucleotides matching TRBD1. There are 15 residues in the CDR3. Germline V gene lookup returns CDR1 MNHEY and CDR2 SVGEGT. The CDR3 nucleotides are TGTGCCAGCAGTTACTCAGGACAGGGAAGTCAGCCCCATCGTTTT. Translation: CASSYSGQGSQPHRF.

The chain carries TRBV14 and TRBJ2-3; 7 nucleotides agree with TRBD1. Germline V CDR1 and CDR2: SGHDN, FVKESK. V gave up 0 bases and J gave up 7 bases; unmatched junction bases: 13. This CDR3 contains 17 residues. For the CDR3, the DNA is TGTGCCAGCAGCCAAGAACGGAGACAGGGCATGACATATACGCAGTATTTT. Protein: CASSQERRQGMTYTQYF.

As concerns this clonotype: The conserved phenylalanine or tryptophan normally closing the CDR3 is absent here, so this likely arose from a read error. CDR3 sequence reads: CSALRTVGADGELFL. CDR3 DNA sequence: TGCAGTGCTCTGAGGACAGTGGGCGCGGACGGGGAGCTGTTTCTT. J is TRBJ2-2 and V is TRBV20-1; TRBD1 might be the D (6 bases). The V gene's germline CDR1 is DFQATT and CDR2 SNEGSKA (reference sequence). V lost 5 bases to trimming and J lost 7 bases, with 20 bases between them. This CDR3 is 15 amino acids long.

This clonotype came up many times. The chain couples TRBV7-9 to TRBJ2-3; 14 nucleotides match TRBD2. The CDR3 totals 17 residues. The germline V gene encodes CDR1 SEHNR and CDR2 FQNEAQ (reference sequence). Losses at the gene ends were 4 bases for V and 5 bases for J; bases not matched to a gene: 8. CDR3 bases: TGTGCCAGCAGCTCCCGACTAGCGGGGGGGCCTGAAGATACGCAGTATTTT. Translation gives CASSSRLAGGPEDTQYF.

The genes are TRBV28 and TRBJ1-5; D is perhaps TRBD1 (5 bases). Germline-derived CDR1 and CDR2 are MDHEN and SYDVKM. Trimming took 4 bases from V and 4 from J, leaving 14 bases between them. The CDR3 is made up of 15 amino acids. The CDR3 bases are TGTGCCAGCAGTTCAGTGACAGCCTCTAATCAGCCCCAGCATTTT. This codes for CASSSVTASNQPQHF.

J is TRBJ1-5 and V is TRBV18, with a weak D call TRBD1 (6 bases). CDR3 length: 15 residues. Germline V gene data show CDR1 as KGHSH and CDR2 as LQKENI. V lost 3 bases to trimming and J lost 5 bases, with 14 bases between them. The CDR3 protein is CASSPLQGSDQPQHF. The DNA of the CDR3 is TGTGCCAGCTCACCCCTACAGGGAAGCGATCAGCCCCAGCATTTT.

The chain has TRBV29-1 and TRBJ2-7; D could derive from TRBD1 or TRBD2 (6 bases each). This CDR3 spans 12 amino acids. V lost 3 bases to trimming and J lost 10 bases, with 16 bases between them. The V gene's germline CDR1 is SQVTM and CDR2 ANQGSEA. CDR3 residues: CSVDRGAGKQYF. The CDR3 coding sequence is TGCAGCGTTGATAGGGGGGCTGGTAAACAGTACTTC.

The rearrangement uses TRBV6-2 or TRBV6-3 and TRBJ2-1, with TRBD2 matching over 7 bases. V shed 0 bases, J shed 11 bases, and the junction held 10 bases outside the gene matches. CDR1 and CDR2 (germline): MNHEY, SVGEGT. The CDR3 loop spans 15 amino acids. The CDR3 bases are TGTGCCAGCAGTTACTCGACTAGCTGGGGGGGTAAGCAGTTCTTC. It encodes CASSYSTSWGGKQFF.

This clonotype was detected only once. The junction departs from germline at one end; a sequencing error may be responsible. The J gene is TRBJ2-4, the V gene TRBV4-3; D is tentatively TRBD1 or TRBD2 (5 bases each). Germline CDR1 and CDR2: LGHNA and YSLEER. The CDR3 consists of 19 residues. The DNA of the CDR3 is TGCGCCAGCAGCCAAGATCAGAGGGGCCAATCCTCAGCCGAAAACATTCAGTACTTC. It encodes CASSQDQRGQSSAENIQYF.

The rearrangement uses TRBV19 and TRBJ2-1, with a tentative D call TRBD2 (6 bases). Germline V gene sequence: CDR1 LNHDA, CDR2 SQIVND (reference sequence). V gave up 6 bases and J gave up 6 bases, with 15 bases separating them. This CDR3 region has 14 residues. In DNA, the CDR3 is TGTGCCAGTAGGGGGACCGGGGGAAGCAATGAGCAGTTCTTC. It translates to CASRGTGGSNEQFF.

This clonotype was counted at least ten times. The J gene is TRBJ2-7, the V gene TRBV28; 8 bases align to TRBD2. Germline CDR1 MDHEN, CDR2 SYDVKM. V was clipped by 6 bases and J by 2 bases; unmatched bases: 9. The CDR3 has 15 amino acids. The CDR3 bases are TGTGCCAGCAGCCCACGGGGGGGTAGGACCTACGAGCAGTACTTC. This codes for CASSPRGGRTYEQYF. The whole variable domain, remainder taken from reference TRBV28 and TRBJ2-7, is DVKVTQSSRYLVKRTGEKVFLECVQDMDHENMFWYRQDPGLGLRLIYFSYDVKMKEKGDIPEGYSVSREKKERFSLILESASTNQTSMYLCASSPRGGRTYEQYFGPGTRLTVT.

About this clonotype: One end of the junction fails to match germline, which may point to a read error. This chain uses TRBV6-5 with TRBJ2-5; 11 bases are shared with TRBD1. CDR3 length: 15 residues. Germline assignment: CDR1 MNHEY and CDR2 SVGAGI. Here the CDR3 DNA reads TGTACCAGCGGACGGACAGGGGGCCGTCAAGAGACCCAGTACTTC. This sequence encodes CTSGRTGGRQETQYF.

The table lists this clonotype with a few counts. This may be a read error, as it is one base from a much larger clone. The V gene is TRBV6-1, the J gene TRBJ2-2; perhaps D is TRBD1 or TRBD2 (5 bases each). Germline CDR1 reads MNHNS; CDR2 reads SASEGT. The CDR3 consists of 14 residues. The CDR3 region has the DNA TGTGCCAGCAACCTCTGGGGGTACCCCGGGGAGCTGTATTTT. Translated, it gives CASNLWGYPGELYF.

Concerning this clonotype: At one end, the junction sequence differs from germline, possibly due to a read error. This sequence joins TRBV12-3 or TRBV12-4 and TRBJ2-2; D is possibly TRBD1 or TRBD2 (5 bases each). The CDR3 length is 14 residues. The CDR3 here is CASSLGHNTGELSF. CDR3 coding DNA: TGTGCCAGCAGTTTGGGGCACAACACCGGGGAGCTGTCTTTT.

Concerning this clonotype: The CDR3 does not end in the conserved phenylalanine or tryptophan, so this is likely a read error. The chain links TRBV11-2 to TRBJ2-1, with TRBD1 matching over 9 bases. Unmatched junction bases numbered 9, after V lost 5 bases and J lost 4 bases. The CDR3 runs to 16 residues. Looked up from germline, CDR1 is SGHAT and CDR2 is FQNNGV. The DNA for the CDR3 is TGTGCCAGCAGCGGCCAGCCCGGGACAGGGTACAATGAGCAGTTCTTA. Its protein product is CASSGQPGTGYNEQFL.

V gene TRBV19 combines with J gene TRBJ2-1, with TRBD2 as a possible D gene (5 bases). Germline V CDR1 and CDR2: LNHDA, SQIVND (reference sequence). Trimming took off 3 bases at V and 6 bases at J, with 15 bases between the two ends. The CDR3 extends over 15 amino acids. CDR3 coding DNA: TGTGCCAGTAGTATGGGCGGAGGATCCACCAATGAGCAGTTCTTC. It specifies CASSMGGGSTNEQFF.

The chain uses TRBV6-5 and TRBJ2-4, with 9 bases fitting TRBD1. Looked up from germline, CDR1 is MNHEY and CDR2 is SVGAGI. The junction had 12 bases not matched to a gene; V was cut back by 7 bases and J by 8 bases. The CDR3 loop spans 15 amino acids. The CDR3 DNA follows: TGTGCCAGCACTTCTCCGGGACAGGGTATTTACATTCAGTACTTC. Translating gives CASTSPGQGIYIQYF.

This clonotype occurred once. This chain uses TRBV6-2 or TRBV6-3 with TRBJ2-7; tentatively, D is TRBD1 (6 bases). The CDR3 runs to 15 residues. Germline CDR1 MNHEY, CDR2 SVGEGT. CDR3 bases: TGTGTCAGTAGTTCGTTCCTGGACAGCTCCTACGAGCAGTACTTC. Its translation is CVSSSFLDSSYEQYF.

The chain recombines TRBV28 with TRBJ2-7, with D unresolved. There are 13 residues in the CDR3. V lost 2 bases to trimming and J lost 2 bases, with 7 bases between them. Germline CDR1 is MDHEN and CDR2 is SYDVKM. The CDR3 coding sequence is TGTGCCAGCAGTTTAGCGATTGCCTACGAGCAGTACTTC. As protein: CASSLAIAYEQYF. The full variable domain, its missing parts supplied by reference TRBV28 and TRBJ2-7, is DVKVTQSSRYLVKRTGEKVFLECVQDMDHENMFWYRQDPGLGLRLIYFSYDVKMKEKGDIPEGYSVSREKKERFSLILESASTNQTSMYLCASSLAIAYEQYFGPGTRLTVT.

Turning to this clonotype: A clone one base away is much larger, so this may be a read error. V is TRBV20-1 and J is TRBJ2-7; 8 bases match TRBD2. The CDR3 is made up of 14 amino acids. Germline values: CDR1 DFQATT, CDR2 SNEGSKA (reference sequence). In DNA, the CDR3 is TGCACTGCTAGAGATCAGAGCGGGAGAAACGAGCAGTACTTC. Amino acid sequence: CTARDQSGRNEQYF.

Worth noting for this clonotype: Relative to the germline gene, one junction end is altered; a read error may explain this. V usage is TRBV20-1 and J usage is TRBJ1-5, with TRBD1 matching over 8 bases. This CDR3 is 18 amino acids long. From germline, CDR1 is DFQATT and CDR2 SNEGSKA (reference sequence). CDR3 sequence: CSAREDLRTGNSNQAQHF. CDR3 DNA: TGCAGTGCTAGAGAAGATCTCAGGACAGGGAATAGCAATCAGGCCCAGCATTTT.

The chain carries TRBV11-3 and TRBJ2-1; the D gene could be TRBD1 or TRBD2 (7 bases each). The length of the CDR3 is 17 residues. The ends were cut back, 5 bases at V and 2 bases at J, with 19 bases in the middle. CDR1 is SGHNT and CDR2 is YENEEA in the germline V gene. The CDR3, as DNA: TGTGCCAGCAGCCCAGTCCTCAGGGGGGGGACCTACAATGAGCAGTTCTTC. Residues: CASSPVLRGGTYNEQFF.